This T cell receptor beta chain comes out of a study of control samples from healthy donors and cancer patients. In its sample, this clone was seen once. Some clones are missing from TCRdb's copy, which holds only in-frame ones; the method was immunoSEQ multiplex PCR. The sample lists fewer than 95,000 clones; around four fifths were seen once. The CDR3 extends over 15 amino acids. CDR1 MNHNY and CDR2 SVGAGI come from the germline V gene (reference sequence). The germline V and J ends were trimmed by 3 bases and 4 bases, with 13 bases remaining between them. V and J are TRBV6-6 and TRBJ1-3; tentatively, D is TRBD1 (6 bases). This sequence was found in a man aged 25-40 years in good health. Sequenced material: blood. The CDR3 loop is CASSYNRDTGNTIYF. The CDR3 nucleotides are TGTGCCAGCAGTTATAACCGGGACACAGGAAACACCATATATTTT.